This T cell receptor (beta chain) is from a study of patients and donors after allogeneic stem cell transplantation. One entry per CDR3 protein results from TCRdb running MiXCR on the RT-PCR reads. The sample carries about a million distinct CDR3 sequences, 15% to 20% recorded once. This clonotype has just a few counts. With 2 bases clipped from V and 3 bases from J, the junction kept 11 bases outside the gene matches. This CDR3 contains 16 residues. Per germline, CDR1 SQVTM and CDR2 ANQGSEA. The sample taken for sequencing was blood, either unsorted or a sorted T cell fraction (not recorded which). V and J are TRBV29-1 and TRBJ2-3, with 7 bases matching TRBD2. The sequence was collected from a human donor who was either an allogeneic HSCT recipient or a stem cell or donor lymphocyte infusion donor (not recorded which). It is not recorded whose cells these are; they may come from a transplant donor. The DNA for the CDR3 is TGCAGCGTTGAACGAGCTTCGGGGGGTTGGACAGATACGCAGTATTTT. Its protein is CSVERASGGWTDTQYF.